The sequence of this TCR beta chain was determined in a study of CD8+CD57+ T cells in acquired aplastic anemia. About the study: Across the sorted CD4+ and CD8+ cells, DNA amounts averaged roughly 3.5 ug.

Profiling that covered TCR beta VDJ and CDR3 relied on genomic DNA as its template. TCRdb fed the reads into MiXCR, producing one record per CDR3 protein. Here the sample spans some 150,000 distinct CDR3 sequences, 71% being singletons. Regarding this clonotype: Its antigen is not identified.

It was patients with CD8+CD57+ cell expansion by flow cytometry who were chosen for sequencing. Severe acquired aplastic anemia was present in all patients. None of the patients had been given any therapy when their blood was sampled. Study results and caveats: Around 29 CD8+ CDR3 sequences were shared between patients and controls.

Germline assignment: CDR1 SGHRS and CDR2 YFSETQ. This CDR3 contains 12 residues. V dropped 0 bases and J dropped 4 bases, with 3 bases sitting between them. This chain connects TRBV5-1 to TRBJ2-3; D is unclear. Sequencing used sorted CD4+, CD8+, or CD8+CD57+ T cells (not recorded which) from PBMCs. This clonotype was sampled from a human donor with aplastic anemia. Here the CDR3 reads CASSLESDTQYF. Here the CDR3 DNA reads TGCGCCAGCAGCTTGGAATCAGATACGCAGTATTTT.